This section outlines one T cell receptor beta chain sequence together with its context. This sample is drawn from a study of blood T cell repertoires in COVID-19. Study overall: The cDNA or gDNA used as material had been derived from T cells, B-cell-depleted T cells, or PBMCs.

Original processing methods: From reference gene primer amplification, estimates of nucleated cell counts were derived. Repertoires were generated with immunoSEQ multiplex PCR, while TCRdb's copy carries only in-frame clones and drops some. V and J calls plus clone size are reproduced from that table; the DNA served to infer D and trimming. This table holds about 330,000 clones, approximately 88% found once. This receptor was identified in a woman between 50 and 59 years old with active or convalescent COVID-19. The sequenced sample consisted of peripheral blood.

The CDR3 DNA is TGTGCCAGCAGCCCCGGGACACAACCGTCTAACTATGGCTACACCTTC. Translation: CASSPGTQPSNYGYTF. The chain uses TRBV27 and TRBJ1-2, with TRBD1 as a possible D gene (6 bases). The CDR3 contains 16 residues. Trimming removed 6 bases at V and 0 bases at J, with 17 bases between. Germline V gene lookup returns CDR1 MNHEY and CDR2 SMNVEV (reference sequence).